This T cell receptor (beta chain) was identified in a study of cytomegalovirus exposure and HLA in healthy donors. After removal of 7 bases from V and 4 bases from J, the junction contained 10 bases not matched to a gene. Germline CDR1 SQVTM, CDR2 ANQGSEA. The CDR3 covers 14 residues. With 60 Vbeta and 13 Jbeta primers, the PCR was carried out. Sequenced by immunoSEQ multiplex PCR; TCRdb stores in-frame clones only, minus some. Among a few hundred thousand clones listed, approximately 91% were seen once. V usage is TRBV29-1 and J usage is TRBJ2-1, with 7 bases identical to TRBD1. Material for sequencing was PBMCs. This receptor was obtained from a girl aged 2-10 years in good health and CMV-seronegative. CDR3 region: CSAEPGQQYNEQFF. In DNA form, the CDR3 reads TGCAGCGCAGAACCGGGACAGCAGTACAATGAGCAGTTCTTC.